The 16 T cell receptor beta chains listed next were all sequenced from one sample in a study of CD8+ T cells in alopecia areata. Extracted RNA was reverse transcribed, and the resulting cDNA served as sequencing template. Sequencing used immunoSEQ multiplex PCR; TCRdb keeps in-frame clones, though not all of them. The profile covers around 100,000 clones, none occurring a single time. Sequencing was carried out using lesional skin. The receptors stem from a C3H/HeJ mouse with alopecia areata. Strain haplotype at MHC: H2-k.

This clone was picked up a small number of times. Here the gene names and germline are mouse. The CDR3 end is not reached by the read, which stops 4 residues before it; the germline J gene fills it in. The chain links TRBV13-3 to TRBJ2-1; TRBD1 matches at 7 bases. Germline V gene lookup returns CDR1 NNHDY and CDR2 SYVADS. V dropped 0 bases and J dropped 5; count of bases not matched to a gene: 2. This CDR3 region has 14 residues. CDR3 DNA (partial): TGTGCCAGCAGTGATGCAGGGGGTCATGCT. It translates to CASSDAGGHA. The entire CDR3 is CASSDAGGHAEQFF.

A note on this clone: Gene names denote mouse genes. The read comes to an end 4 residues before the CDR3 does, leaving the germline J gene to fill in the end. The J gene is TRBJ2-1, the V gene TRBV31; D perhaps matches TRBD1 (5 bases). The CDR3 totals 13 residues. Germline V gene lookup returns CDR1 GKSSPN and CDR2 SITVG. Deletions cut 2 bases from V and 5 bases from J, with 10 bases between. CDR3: CAWSTRADAEQFF. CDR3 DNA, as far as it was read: TGTGCCTGGAGTACCAGGGCTGATGCT.

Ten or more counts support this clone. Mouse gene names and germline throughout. Incomplete CDR3 DNA: TGTGCCAGCAGTGATCAGGGGTCGATTTCCAACGAA. It is translated as CASSDQGSISNE. The whole CDR3 is CASSDQGSISNERLFF. V and J are TRBV13-3 and TRBJ1-4, with TRBD1 as a possible D gene (6 bases). Sequencing ends 4 residues short of the CDR3 end; the germline J gene provides the rest. Germline CDR1 NNHDY, CDR2 SYVADS. Trimming left V 1 base short and J 0 bases short, with 10 bases between. The length of the CDR3 is 16 residues.

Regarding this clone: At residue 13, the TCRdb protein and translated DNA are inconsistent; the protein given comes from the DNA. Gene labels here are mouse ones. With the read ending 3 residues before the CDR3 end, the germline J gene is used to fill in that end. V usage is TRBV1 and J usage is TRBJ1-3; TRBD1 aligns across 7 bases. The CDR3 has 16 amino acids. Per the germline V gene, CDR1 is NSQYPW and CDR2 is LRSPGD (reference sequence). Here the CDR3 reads CPCSGGVTGDGNTLYF. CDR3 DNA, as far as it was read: TGCCCCTGCAGTGGGGGGGTCACAGGGGATGGAAATACG. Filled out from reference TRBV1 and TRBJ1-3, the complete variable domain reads VTLLEQNPRWRLVPRGQAVNLRCILKNSQYPWMSWYQQDLQKQLQWLFTLRSPGDKEVKSLPGADYLATRVTDTELRLQVANMSQGRTLYCPCSGGVTGDGNTLYFGEGSRLIVV.

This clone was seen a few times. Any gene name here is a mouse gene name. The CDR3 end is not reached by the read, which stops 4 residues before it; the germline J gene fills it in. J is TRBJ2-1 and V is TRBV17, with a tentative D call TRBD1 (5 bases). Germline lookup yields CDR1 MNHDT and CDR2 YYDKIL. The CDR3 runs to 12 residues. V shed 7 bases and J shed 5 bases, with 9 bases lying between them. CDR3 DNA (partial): TGTGCTAGCAACCAGGGAGATGCT. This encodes CASNQGDA. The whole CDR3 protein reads CASNQGDAEQFF.

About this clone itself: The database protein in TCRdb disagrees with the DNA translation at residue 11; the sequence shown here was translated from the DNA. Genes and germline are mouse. The sequenced CDR3 bases are TGTGCCAGCAGTGACATGGAGGGTAATTCGCCC. Amino acid sequence: CASSDMEGNSP. The entire CDR3 protein reads CASSDMEGNSPLYF. The J gene is TRBJ1-6, the V gene TRBV13-1; D is uncertain. The sequenced fragment ends 3 residues before the CDR3 boundary, so the rest is inferred from the germline J gene. TRBJ1-6 is annotated as an ORF whose role is uncertain. Trimming shortened V by 2 bases and J by 6 bases, and 9 bases separated the two germline ends. This CDR3 has 14 amino acids. Germline V CDR1 and CDR2: NSHNY, SYGAGN.

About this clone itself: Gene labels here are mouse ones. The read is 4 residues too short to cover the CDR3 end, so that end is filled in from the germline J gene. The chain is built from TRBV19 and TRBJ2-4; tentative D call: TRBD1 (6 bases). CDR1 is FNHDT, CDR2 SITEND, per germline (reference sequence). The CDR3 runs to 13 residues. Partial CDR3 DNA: TGTGCCAGAAACAGGGCCAGGGGTAAC. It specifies CARNRARGN. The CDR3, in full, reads CARNRARGNTLYF.

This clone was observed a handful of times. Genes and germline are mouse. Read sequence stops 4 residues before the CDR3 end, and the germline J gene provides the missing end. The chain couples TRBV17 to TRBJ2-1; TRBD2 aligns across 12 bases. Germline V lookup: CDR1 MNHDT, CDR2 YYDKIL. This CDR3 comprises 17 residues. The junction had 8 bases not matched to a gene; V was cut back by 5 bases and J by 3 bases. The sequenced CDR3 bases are TGTGCTAGCAGTCCCGGGACTGGGGGGTCCCTCTATGCT. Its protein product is CASSPGTGGSLYA. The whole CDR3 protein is CASSPGTGGSLYAEQFF. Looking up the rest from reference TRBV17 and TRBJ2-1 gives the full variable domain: DTTVKQNPRYKLARVGKPVNLICSQTMNHDTMYWYQKKPNQAPKLLLFYYDKILNREADTFEKFQSSRPNNSFCSLYIGSAGLEYSAMYLCASSPGTGGSLYAEQFFGPGTRLTVL.

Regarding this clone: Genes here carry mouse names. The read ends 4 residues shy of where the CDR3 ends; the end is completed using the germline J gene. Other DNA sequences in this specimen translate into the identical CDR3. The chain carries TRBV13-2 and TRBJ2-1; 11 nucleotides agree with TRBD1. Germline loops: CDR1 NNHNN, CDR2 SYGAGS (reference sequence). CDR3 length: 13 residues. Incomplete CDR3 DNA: TGTGCCAGCGGGGGACAGGGGGGGGCT. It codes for CASGGQGGA. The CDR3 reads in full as CASGGQGGAEQFF.

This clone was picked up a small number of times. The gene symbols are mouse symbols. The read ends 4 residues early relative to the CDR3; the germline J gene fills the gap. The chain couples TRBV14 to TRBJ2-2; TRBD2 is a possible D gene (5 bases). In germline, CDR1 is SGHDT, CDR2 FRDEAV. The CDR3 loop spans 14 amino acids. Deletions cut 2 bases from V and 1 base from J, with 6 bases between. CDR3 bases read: TGTGCCAGCAGTTTTTGGGGAAACACCGGG. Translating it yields CASSFWGNTG. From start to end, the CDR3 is CASSFWGNTGQLYF. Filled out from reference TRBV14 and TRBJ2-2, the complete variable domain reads EAGVTQSPRYAVLQEGQAVSFWCDPISGHDTLYWYQQPRDQGPQLLVYFRDEAVIDNSQLPSDRFSAVRPKGTNSTLKIQSAKQGDTATYLCASSFWGNTGQLYFGEGSKLTVL.

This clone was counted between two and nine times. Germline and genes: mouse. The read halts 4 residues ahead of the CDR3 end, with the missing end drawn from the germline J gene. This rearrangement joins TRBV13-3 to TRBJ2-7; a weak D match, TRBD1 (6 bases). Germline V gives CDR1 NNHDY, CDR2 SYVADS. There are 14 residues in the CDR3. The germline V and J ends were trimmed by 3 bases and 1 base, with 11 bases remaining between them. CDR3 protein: CASSGTDNSYEQYF. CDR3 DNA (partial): TGTGCCAGCAGTGGGACAGATAATTCCTAT.

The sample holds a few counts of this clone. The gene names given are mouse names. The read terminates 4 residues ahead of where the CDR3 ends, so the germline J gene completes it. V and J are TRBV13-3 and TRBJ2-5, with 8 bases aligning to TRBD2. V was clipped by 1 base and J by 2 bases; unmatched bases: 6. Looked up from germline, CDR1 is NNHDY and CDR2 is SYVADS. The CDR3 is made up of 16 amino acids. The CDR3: CASSDSGGATQDTQYF. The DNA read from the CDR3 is TGTGCCAGCAGTGATTCCGGGGGGGCGACCCAAGAC.

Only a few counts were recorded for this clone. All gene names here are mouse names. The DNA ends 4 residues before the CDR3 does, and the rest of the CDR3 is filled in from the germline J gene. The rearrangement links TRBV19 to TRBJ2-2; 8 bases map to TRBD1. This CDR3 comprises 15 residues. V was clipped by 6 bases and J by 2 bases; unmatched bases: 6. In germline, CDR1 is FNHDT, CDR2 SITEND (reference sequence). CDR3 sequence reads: CASIRTGPNTGQLYF. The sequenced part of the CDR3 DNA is TGTGCCAGCATCAGGACAGGGCCCAACACCGGG.

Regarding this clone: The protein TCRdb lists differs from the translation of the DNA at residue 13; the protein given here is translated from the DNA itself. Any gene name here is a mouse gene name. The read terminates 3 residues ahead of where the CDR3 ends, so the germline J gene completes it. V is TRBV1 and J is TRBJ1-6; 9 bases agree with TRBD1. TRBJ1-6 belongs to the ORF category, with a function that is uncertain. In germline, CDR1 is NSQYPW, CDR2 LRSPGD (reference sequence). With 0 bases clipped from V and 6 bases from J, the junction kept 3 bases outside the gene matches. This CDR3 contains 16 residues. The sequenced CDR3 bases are TGCACCTGCAGTGCAGAACAGGGGGCGCTTAATTCGCCC. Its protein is CTCSAEQGALNSP. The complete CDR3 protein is CTCSAEQGALNSPLYF.

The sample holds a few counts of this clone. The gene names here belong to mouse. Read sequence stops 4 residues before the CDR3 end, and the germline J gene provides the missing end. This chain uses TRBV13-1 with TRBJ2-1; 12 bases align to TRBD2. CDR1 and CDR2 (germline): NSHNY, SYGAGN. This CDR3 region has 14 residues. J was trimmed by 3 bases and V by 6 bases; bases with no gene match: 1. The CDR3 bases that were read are TGTGCCAGCAAGGACTGGGGGGGCTATGCT. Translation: CASKDWGGYA. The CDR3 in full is CASKDWGGYAEQFF.

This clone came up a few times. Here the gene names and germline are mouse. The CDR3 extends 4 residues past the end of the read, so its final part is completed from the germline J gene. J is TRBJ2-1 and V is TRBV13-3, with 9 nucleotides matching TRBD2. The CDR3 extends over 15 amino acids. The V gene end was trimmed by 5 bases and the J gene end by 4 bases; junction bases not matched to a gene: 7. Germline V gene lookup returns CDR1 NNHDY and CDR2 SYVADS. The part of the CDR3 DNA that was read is TGTGCCAGCAGCCCACTGGGGGGATGGTATGCT. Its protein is CASSPLGGWYA. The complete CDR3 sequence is CASSPLGGWYAEQFF.